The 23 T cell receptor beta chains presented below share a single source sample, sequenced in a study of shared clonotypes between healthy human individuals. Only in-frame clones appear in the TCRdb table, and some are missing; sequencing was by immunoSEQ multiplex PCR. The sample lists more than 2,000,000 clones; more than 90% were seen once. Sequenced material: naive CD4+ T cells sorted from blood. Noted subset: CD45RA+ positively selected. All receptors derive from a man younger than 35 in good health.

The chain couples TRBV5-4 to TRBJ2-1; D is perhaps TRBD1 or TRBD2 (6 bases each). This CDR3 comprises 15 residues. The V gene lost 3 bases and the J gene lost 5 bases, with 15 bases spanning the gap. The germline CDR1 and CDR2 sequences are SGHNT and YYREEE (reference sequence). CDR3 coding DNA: TGTGCCAGCAGCTCCGACTGGGGGGCCCACAATGAGCAGTTCTTC. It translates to CASSSDWGAHNEQFF.

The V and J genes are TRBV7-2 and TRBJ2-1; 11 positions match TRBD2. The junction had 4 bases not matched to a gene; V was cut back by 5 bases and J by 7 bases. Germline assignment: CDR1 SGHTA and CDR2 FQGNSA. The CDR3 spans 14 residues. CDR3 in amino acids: CASSTSGSGNEQFF. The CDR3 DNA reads TGTGCCAGCAGCACTAGCGGGAGCGGAAATGAGCAGTTCTTC.

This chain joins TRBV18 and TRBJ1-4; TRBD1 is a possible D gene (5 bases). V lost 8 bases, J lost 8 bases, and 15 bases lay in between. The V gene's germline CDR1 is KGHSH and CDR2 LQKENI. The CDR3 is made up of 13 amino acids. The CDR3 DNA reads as TGTGCCAGCGCCCCGGGGGAAGGCGAAAAACTGTTTTTT. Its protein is CASAPGEGEKLFF.

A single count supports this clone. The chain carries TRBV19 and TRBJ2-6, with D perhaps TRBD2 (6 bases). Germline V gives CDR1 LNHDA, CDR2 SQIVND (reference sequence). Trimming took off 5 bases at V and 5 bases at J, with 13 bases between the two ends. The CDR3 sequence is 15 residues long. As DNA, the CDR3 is TGTGCCAGTAGTCCCTCGGGAGAGTGGGCCAACGTCCTGACTTTC. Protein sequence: CASSPSGEWANVLTF.

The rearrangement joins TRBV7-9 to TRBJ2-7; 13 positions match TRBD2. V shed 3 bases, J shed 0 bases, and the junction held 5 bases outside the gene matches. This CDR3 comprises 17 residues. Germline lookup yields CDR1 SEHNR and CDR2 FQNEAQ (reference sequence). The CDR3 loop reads CASSLTSGRTSSYEQYF. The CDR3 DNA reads TGTGCCAGCAGCTTGACTAGCGGGAGGACTAGCTCCTACGAGCAGTACTTC.

The CDR3 nucleotides are TGCGCCAGCAGTCGTGAGGCGTGGGATGGCTACACCTTC. Its protein is CASSREAWDGYTF. The chain carries TRBV10-1 and TRBJ1-2; D is unclear. The CDR3 extends over 13 amino acids. V was trimmed by 5 bases and J by 6 bases, leaving 13 bases between them. Germline loops: CDR1 WNHNN, CDR2 SYGVQD (reference sequence).

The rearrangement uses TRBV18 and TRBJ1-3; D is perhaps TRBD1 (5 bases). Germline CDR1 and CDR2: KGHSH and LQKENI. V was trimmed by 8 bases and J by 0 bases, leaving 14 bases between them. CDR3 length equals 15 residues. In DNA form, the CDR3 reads TGTGCCAGCGCCGCGGGAGGGGTCTCTGGAAACACCATATATTTT. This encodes CASAAGGVSGNTIYF.

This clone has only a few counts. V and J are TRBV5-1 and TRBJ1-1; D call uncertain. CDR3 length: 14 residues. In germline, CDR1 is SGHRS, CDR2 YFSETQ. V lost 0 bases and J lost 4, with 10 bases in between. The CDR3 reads CASSLAPEGTEAFF. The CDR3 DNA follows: TGCGCCAGCAGCTTGGCCCCGGAAGGCACTGAAGCTTTCTTT.

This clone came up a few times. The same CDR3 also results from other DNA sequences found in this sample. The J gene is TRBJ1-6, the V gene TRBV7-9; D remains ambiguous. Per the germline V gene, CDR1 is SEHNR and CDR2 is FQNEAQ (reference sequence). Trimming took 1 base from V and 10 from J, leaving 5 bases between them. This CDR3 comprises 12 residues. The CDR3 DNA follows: TGTGCCAGCAGCTTAGTATTATCACCCCTCCACTTT. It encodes CASSLVLSPLHF.

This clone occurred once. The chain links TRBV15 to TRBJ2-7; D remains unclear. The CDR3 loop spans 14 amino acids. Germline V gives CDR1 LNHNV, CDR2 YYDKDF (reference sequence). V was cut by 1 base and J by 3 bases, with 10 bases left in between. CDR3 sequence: CATSRVETGYEQYF. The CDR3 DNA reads TGTGCCACCAGCAGAGTAGAGACGGGCTACGAGCAGTACTTC.

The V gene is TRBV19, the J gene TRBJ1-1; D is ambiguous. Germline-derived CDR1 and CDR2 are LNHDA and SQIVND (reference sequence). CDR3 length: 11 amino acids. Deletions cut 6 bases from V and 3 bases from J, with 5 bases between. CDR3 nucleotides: TGTGCCAGTAGGGATTACACTGAAGCTTTCTTT. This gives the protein CASRDYTEAFF.

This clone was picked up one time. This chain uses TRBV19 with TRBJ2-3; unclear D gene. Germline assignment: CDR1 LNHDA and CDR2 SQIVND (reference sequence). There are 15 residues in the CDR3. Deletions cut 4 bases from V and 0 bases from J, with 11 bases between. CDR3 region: CASSTQPASTDTQYF. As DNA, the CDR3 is TGTGCCAGTAGTACTCAGCCCGCCAGCACAGATACGCAGTATTTT.

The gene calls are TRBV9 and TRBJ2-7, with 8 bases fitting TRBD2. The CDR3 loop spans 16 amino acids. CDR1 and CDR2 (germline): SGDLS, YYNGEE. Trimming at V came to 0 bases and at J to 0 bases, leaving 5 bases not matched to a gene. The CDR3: CASSVEGGGSSYEQYF. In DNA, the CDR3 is TGTGCCAGCAGCGTAGAGGGCGGGGGGAGCTCCTACGAGCAGTACTTC.

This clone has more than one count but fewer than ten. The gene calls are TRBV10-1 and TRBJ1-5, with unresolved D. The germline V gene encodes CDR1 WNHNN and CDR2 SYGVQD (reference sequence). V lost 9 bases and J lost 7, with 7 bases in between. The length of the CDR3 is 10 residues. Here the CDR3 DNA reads TGCGCCAGTCCTAAGCAGCCCCAGCATTTT. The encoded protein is CASPKQPQHF.

The CDR3 coding sequence is TGCGCCAGCAGCCAGACAGGGGATGGCAATCAGCCCCAGCATTTT. It yields the protein CASSQTGDGNQPQHF. The V and J genes are TRBV5-1 and TRBJ1-5; 8 bases agree with TRBD1. The CDR3 is 15 residues long. V shed 4 bases and J 2 bases; nucleotides not matched to a gene: 5. Per the germline V gene, CDR1 is SGHRS and CDR2 is YFSETQ.

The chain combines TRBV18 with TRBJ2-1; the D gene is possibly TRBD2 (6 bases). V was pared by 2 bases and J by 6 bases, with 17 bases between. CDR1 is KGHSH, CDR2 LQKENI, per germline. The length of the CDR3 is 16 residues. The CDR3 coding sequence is TGTGCCAGCTCACCAGTTCGCCAGGGTAGCGGCAATGAGCAGTTCTTC. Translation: CASSPVRQGSGNEQFF.

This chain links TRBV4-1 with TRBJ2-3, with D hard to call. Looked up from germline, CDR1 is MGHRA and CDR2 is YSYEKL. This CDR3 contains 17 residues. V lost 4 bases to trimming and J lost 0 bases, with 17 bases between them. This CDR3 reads CASSLSDRGTSTDTQYF. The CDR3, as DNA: TGCGCCAGCAGCCTATCAGACCGAGGAACTAGCACAGATACGCAGTATTTT.

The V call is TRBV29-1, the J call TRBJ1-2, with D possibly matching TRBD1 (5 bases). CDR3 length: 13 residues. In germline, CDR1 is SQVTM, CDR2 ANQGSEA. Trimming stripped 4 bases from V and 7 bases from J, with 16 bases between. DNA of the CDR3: TGCAGCGTTGTGAGGGACGGAGAAACTGGCTACACCTTC. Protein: CSVVRDGETGYTF.

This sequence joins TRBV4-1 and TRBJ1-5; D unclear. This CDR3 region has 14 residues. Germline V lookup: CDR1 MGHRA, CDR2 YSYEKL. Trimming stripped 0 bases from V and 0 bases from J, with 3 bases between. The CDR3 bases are TGCGCCAGCAGCCAAGATCATAGCAATCAGCCCCAGCATTTT. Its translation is CASSQDHSNQPQHF.

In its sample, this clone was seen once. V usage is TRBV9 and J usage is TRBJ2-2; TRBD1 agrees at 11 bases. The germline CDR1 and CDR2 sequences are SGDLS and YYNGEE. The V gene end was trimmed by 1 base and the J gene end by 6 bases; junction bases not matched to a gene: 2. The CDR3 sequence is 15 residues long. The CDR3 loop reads CASSVRDRGAGELFF. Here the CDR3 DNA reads TGTGCCAGCAGCGTACGGGACAGGGGGGCCGGGGAGCTGTTTTTT.

The CDR3 sequence: CASGETPNTGELFF. The CDR3 nucleotides are TGCGCCAGCGGGGAGACACCGAACACCGGGGAGCTGTTTTTT. This chain joins TRBV5-1 and TRBJ2-2, with D possibly matching TRBD2 (5 bases). Germline V lookup: CDR1 SGHRS, CDR2 YFSETQ. Trimming shortened V by 7 bases and J by 0 bases, and 10 bases separated the two germline ends. The CDR3 consists of 14 residues.

The CDR3 here is CASSIGQLAYEQYF. In nucleotides, the CDR3 is TGTGCCAGCAGTATTGGACAGCTAGCCTACGAGCAGTACTTC. V is TRBV2 and J is TRBJ2-7, with D perhaps TRBD1 (6 bases). This CDR3 comprises 14 residues. Germline CDR1 is SNHLY and CDR2 is FYNNEI. V lost 5 bases and J lost 2, with 13 bases in between.

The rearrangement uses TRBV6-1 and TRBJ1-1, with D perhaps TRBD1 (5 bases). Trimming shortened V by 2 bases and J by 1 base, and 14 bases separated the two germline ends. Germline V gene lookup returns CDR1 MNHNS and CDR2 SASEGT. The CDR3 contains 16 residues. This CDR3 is CASSEWGRTANTEAFF. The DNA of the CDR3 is TGTGCCAGCAGTGAATGGGGGAGGACGGCGAACACTGAAGCTTTCTTT.